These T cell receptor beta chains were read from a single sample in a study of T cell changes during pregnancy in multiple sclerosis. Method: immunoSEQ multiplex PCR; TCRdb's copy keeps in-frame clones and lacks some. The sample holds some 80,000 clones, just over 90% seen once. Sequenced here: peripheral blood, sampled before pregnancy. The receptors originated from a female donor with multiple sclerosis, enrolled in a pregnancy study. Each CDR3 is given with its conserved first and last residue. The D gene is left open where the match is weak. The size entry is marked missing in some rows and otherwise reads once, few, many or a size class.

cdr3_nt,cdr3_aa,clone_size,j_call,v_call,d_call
TGTGCCAGCAGTTATTACAGGGAGCCACCTGGAAACACCATATATTTT,CASSYYREPPGNTIYF,-,TRBJ1-3,TRBV6-6,-
TGTGCCAGCAGCCAAGGGACAGCTGAAAAACTGTTTTTT,CASSQGTAEKLFF,-,TRBJ1-4,TRBV14,-
TGTGCCAGCAGCTATATTGGGGCAGGGGATGGCTACACCTTC,CASSYIGAGDGYTF,-,TRBJ1-2,TRBV5-5,-
TGTGCCAGCAGCGTACGTCGGGGATTCACCGGGGAGCTGTTTTTT,CASSVRRGFTGELFF,-,TRBJ2-2,TRBV7-8,-
TGTGCCAGTAGTCCCCGACAGGGGAAGGCCTCCTACGAGCAGTACTTC,CASSPRQGKASYEQYF,-,TRBJ2-7,TRBV19,TRBD1
TGTGCCAGCAGCCGGACTGACGTGGCTGAAGCTTTCTTT,CASSRTDVAEAFF,once,TRBJ1-1,TRBV5-4,-
TGCGCCACCTCCGGGACAGGGAACGAAAAACTGTTTTTT,CATSGTGNEKLFF,-,TRBJ1-4,TRBV10-1,TRBD1
TGTGCCATCAGTGACGGGACAGGGGGCTACATCTATCAGCCCCAGCATTTT,CAISDGTGGYIYQPQHF,-,TRBJ1-5,TRBV10-3,TRBD1
TGTGCCAGCAGCTTTCAGGGAACGGACGAGCAGTACTTC,CASSFQGTDEQYF,-,TRBJ2-7,TRBV5-4,-
TGTGCCACCACGACAGGGGGCGGTGGTACTGAAGCTTTCTTT,CATTTGGGGTEAFF,-,TRBJ1-1,TRBV25-1,TRBD1
TGCAGCGTTGAATGGGGAGAAAACACTGAAGCTTTCTTT,CSVEWGENTEAFF,-,TRBJ1-1,TRBV29-1,-
TGTGCCAGCAGCACACCGGACAGGGTGAGAGAGCAGTTCTTC,CASSTPDRVREQFF,-,TRBJ2-1,TRBV5-6,TRBD1
TGTGCCAGTTTGGGGGGACTAACAAATTCACCCCTCCACTTT,CASLGGLTNSPLHF,-,TRBJ1-6,TRBV6-1,-
TGTGCCAGCAGCCCCCTATTATACACCGGGGAGCTGTTTTTT,CASSPLLYTGELFF,-,TRBJ2-2,TRBV7-9,-
TGTGCCATAAAAAGCGGGGGCAGCACAGATACGCAGTATTTT,CAIKSGGSTDTQYF,-,TRBJ2-3,TRBV10-3,TRBD2